These 5 T cell receptor beta chains were all obtained from the same sample, sequenced in a study of beta chain features in type 1 diabetes (dated by TCRdb to 2016 to 2019). What the work shows at the level of the full study, not this receptor alone: Type 1 diabetes patients showed a moderate but significant shortening of TCRB CDR3 length in all four CD4+ subsets.

To prepare the library, the immunoSEQ multiplex PCR assay was applied. The entire amount of isolated RNA was reverse transcribed using the High Capacity cDNA Reverse Transcription Kit, so the sequenced TCRB transcripts were expressed ones. What TCRdb holds here is the immuneACCESS table cut down to in-frame rearrangements. Part of the clones is not present; checked against another copy, under half of the missing clones reflect an unresolved V gene, and the others are unexplained. For this sample there are about 190,000 clones; approximately 7.9% appear just once. The ten largest clones add up to about 0.5% of the sample. Antigens of these TCRs are unknown. Sequencing used central memory CD4+ T cells from blood. The origin of the receptors is a man in his late teens or twenties with type 1 diabetes.

The chain links TRBV6-5 to TRBJ1-1, with no clear D. Trimming shortened V by 4 bases and J by 5 bases, and 5 bases separated the two germline ends. Germline V gives CDR1 MNHEY, CDR2 SVGAGI. The CDR3 is made up of 11 amino acids. The CDR3, as DNA: TGTGCCAGCAGTTCCAGGACTGAAGCTTTCTTT. It encodes CASSSRTEAFF.

The chain combines TRBV7-8 with TRBJ2-1, with D perhaps TRBD1 (6 bases). V lost 5 bases and J 11 bases, leaving 19 bases between the germline ends. This CDR3 is built from 14 residues. CDR1 is SGHVS and CDR2 is FQNEAQ in the germline V gene. The CDR3 loop is CASSRPEGETKQFF. The CDR3 DNA sequence: TGTGCCAGCAGCAGACCCGAGGGGGAAACCAAGCAGTTCTTC.

CDR3 in amino acids: CASSYQPLASGGNEQFF. The CDR3 region has the DNA TGTGCCAGCAGCTACCAACCTTTGGCTAGCGGGGGGAATGAGCAGTTCTTC. J is TRBJ2-1 and V is TRBV7-2; 11 bases fit TRBD2. V lost 4 bases, J lost 7 bases, and 12 bases stayed unmatched. From germline, CDR1 is SGHTA and CDR2 FQGNSA. The CDR3 totals 17 residues.

In its sample, this clone was seen a few times. V is TRBV2 and J is TRBJ1-1; a weak D match, TRBD1 (6 bases). CDR1 and CDR2 (germline): SNHLY, FYNNEI. V was clipped by 6 bases and J by 4 bases, with 21 bases between them. The CDR3 sequence is 16 residues long. CDR3 protein: CASRADRSPRATEAFF. Written as DNA, the CDR3 is TGTGCCAGCAGGGCCGACAGGTCCCCCCGGGCCACTGAAGCTTTCTTT. The complete variable domain, with remaining parts taken from reference TRBV2 and TRBJ1-1, reads EPEVTQTPSHQVTQMGQEVILRCVPISNHLYFYWYRQILGQKVEFLVSFYNNEISEKSEIFDDQFSVERPDGSNFTLKIRSTKLEDSAMYFCASRADRSPRATEAFFGQGTRLTVV.

The rearrangement joins TRBV5-6 to TRBJ2-7; maybe TRBD2 (5 bases). The CDR3 has 17 residues. V lost 6 bases and J lost 0, with 22 bases in between. Germline assignment: CDR1 SGHDT and CDR2 YYEEEE. The DNA of the CDR3 is TGTGCCAGCACCTCCTGGAAGGCGCTAGCCCTCTCCTACGAGCAGTACTTC. This codes for CASTSWKALALSYEQYF.